This is a list of T cell receptor beta chains from one sample in a study of T-cell memory formation after mild COVID-19. TCRdb redid the calling of the 5' RACE reads with MiXCR, one entry per CDR3 protein. The repertoire holds approximately 250,000 distinct CDR3 sequences, with around 15% as singletons. The sample consisted of PBMCs or a T cell subset sorted from them (not recorded which). Receptor source: a man between 18 and 29 years old who had mild COVID-19 (a few samples of this study predate the infection). Cell type and time point are not known. Both conserved end residues are part of each CDR3. D genes are given only for firm matches. Not all rows give a size; the values are once, few, many and, for expanded clones, a class.

D gene: .
clone size: few
V gene: TRBV4-3
J gene: TRBJ2-2
CDR3 DNA: TGCGCCAGCAGCCAAGATCCGGCGGGTATAGAGACCGGGGAGCTGTTTTTT
CDR3 protein: CASSQDPAGIETGELFF

D gene: TRBD1
clone size: few
V gene: TRBV7-2
J gene: TRBJ1-4
CDR3 DNA: TGTGCCAGCAGCTTCGACAGGGGTGATGAAAAACTGTTTTTT
CDR3 protein: CASSFDRGDEKLFF

D gene: TRBD2
clone size: .
V gene: TRBV2
J gene: TRBJ2-7
CDR3 DNA: TGTGCCAGCGGACTAGTTGACGAGCAGTACTTC
CDR3 protein: CASGLVDEQYF

D gene: TRBD2
clone size: few
V gene: TRBV5-4
J gene: TRBJ2-3
CDR3 DNA: TGTGCCAGCAGCACTAGCGGGGCCCCCGATACGCAGTATTTT
CDR3 protein: CASSTSGAPDTQYF

D gene: .
clone size: many
V gene: TRBV7-9
J gene: TRBJ1-1
CDR3 DNA: TGTGCCAGCAGCGCCCCAACATCGAACACTGAAGCTTTCTTT
CDR3 protein: CASSAPTSNTEAFF

D gene: .
clone size: few
V gene: TRBV7-3
J gene: TRBJ2-5
CDR3 DNA: TGTGCCAGCAGCTTGGGGGGTCCCCAAGAGACCCAGTACTTC
CDR3 protein: CASSLGGPQETQYF

D gene: .
clone size: .
V gene: TRBV5-1
J gene: TRBJ2-1
CDR3 DNA: TGCGCCAGCAGCCCGGAAGGGCCGAATGAGCAGTTCTTC
CDR3 protein: CASSPEGPNEQFF

D gene: .
clone size: .
V gene: TRBV5-5
J gene: TRBJ2-5
CDR3 DNA: TGTGCCAGCAACCACTATGTGCAAGAGACCCAGTACTTC
CDR3 protein: CASNHYVQETQYF

D gene: TRBD1
clone size: .
V gene: TRBV5-1
J gene: TRBJ1-1
CDR3 DNA: TGCGCCAGCAGCTGGGGGACAGGGGGCCTCACTGAAGCTTTCTTT
CDR3 protein: CASSWGTGGLTEAFF

D gene: TRBD2
clone size: few
V gene: TRBV7-8
J gene: TRBJ2-3
CDR3 DNA: TGTGCCAGCAGCTTAACCAGCGGGGGTCCCACAGATACGCAGTATTTT
CDR3 protein: CASSLTSGGPTDTQYF

D gene: .
clone size: .
V gene: TRBV6-5
J gene: TRBJ1-1
CDR3 DNA: TGTGCCAGCACCCATGGAGGGGCCGGGTACACTGAAGCTTTCTTT
CDR3 protein: CASTHGGAGYTEAFF

D gene: TRBD2
clone size: few
V gene: TRBV5-6
J gene: TRBJ2-2
CDR3 DNA: TGTGCCAGCAGCTTCACACCTAGCGGGGGGAACACCGGGGAGCTGTTTTTT
CDR3 protein: CASSFTPSGGNTGELFF

D gene: .
clone size: .
V gene: TRBV20-1
J gene: TRBJ2-3
CDR3 DNA: TGCAGTGCTAGGTACCCTAGCACAGATACGCAGTATTTT
CDR3 protein: CSARYPSTDTQYF

D gene: .
clone size: few
V gene: TRBV4-1
J gene: TRBJ2-2
CDR3 DNA: TGCGCCAGCAGCCAAGACAGCATGGCGCTGTTTTTT
CDR3 protein: CASSQDSMALFF

D gene: TRBD2
clone size: .
V gene: TRBV7-6
J gene: TRBJ2-3
CDR3 DNA: TGTGCCAGCAGCTTAGGGGGAGCGGGGGGGCCGGGTGATACGCAGTATTTT
CDR3 protein: CASSLGGAGGPGDTQYF

D gene: .
clone size: .
V gene: TRBV6-2/TRBV6-3
J gene: TRBJ1-5
CDR3 DNA: TGTGCCAGCTCCCGGGACGGGGGCAATCAGCCCCAGCATTTT
CDR3 protein: CASSRDGGNQPQHF

D gene: .
clone size: few
V gene: TRBV4-1
J gene: TRBJ2-5
CDR3 DNA: TGCGCCAGCAGCCAAGTGGAGTGGGAAGAGACCCAGTACTTC
CDR3 protein: CASSQVEWEETQYF

D gene: .
clone size: .
V gene: TRBV7-9
J gene: TRBJ2-2
CDR3 DNA: TGTGACAGCAGCTTAGTGCTTACCGGGGAGCTGTTTTTT
CDR3 protein: CDSSLVLTGELFF

D gene: TRBD2
clone size: few
V gene: TRBV9
J gene: TRBJ2-3
CDR3 DNA: TGTGCCAGCAGCCCCCGGGGGGATGGAGATACGCAGTATTTT
CDR3 protein: CASSPRGDGDTQYF

D gene: .
clone size: .
V gene: TRBV11-2
J gene: TRBJ1-2
CDR3 DNA: TGTGCCAGCAGCCTAGAAGGGTTTACCATCTATGGCTACACCTTC
CDR3 protein: CASSLEGFTIYGYTF

D gene: .
clone size: few
V gene: TRBV30
J gene: TRBJ2-1
CDR3 DNA: TGTGCCTGGAACGGGGGTTGGTCCTACAATGAGCAGTTCTTC
CDR3 protein: CAWNGGWSYNEQFF

D gene: TRBD1
clone size: .
V gene: TRBV5-6
J gene: TRBJ1-2
CDR3 DNA: TGTGCCAGCAGTGATGGACAGGAAGGTTATGGCTACACCTTC
CDR3 protein: CASSDGQEGYGYTF

D gene: .
clone size: .
V gene: TRBV9
J gene: TRBJ1-5
CDR3 DNA: TGTGCCAGCAGCGTAGGGGCAGGACTCTATCAGCCCCAGCATTTT
CDR3 protein: CASSVGAGLYQPQHF

D gene: .
clone size: few
V gene: TRBV20-1
J gene: TRBJ2-5
CDR3 DNA: TGCAGTGCTAGAGATGAGGACAGTCAAGAGACCCAGTACTTC
CDR3 protein: CSARDEDSQETQYF

D gene: TRBD2
clone size: .
V gene: TRBV5-1
J gene: TRBJ2-1
CDR3 DNA: TGCGCCAGCAGCTACTCCGGGACTAGCGTCAATGAGCAGTTCTTC
CDR3 protein: CASSYSGTSVNEQFF

D gene: .
clone size: .
V gene: TRBV4-2
J gene: TRBJ1-2
CDR3 DNA: TGTGCCAGCAGCCTTGGGGGTATAGTCGGCTATGGCTACACCTTC
CDR3 protein: CASSLGGIVGYGYTF

D gene: .
clone size: few
V gene: TRBV5-1
J gene: TRBJ2-1
CDR3 DNA: TGCGCCAGCCGGGGGGCCGACAATGAGCAGTTCTTC
CDR3 protein: CASRGADNEQFF

D gene: TRBD1
clone size: few
V gene: TRBV9
J gene: TRBJ1-2
CDR3 DNA: TGTGCCAGCAGCGAGACAGGGTATGGCTACACCTTC
CDR3 protein: CASSETGYGYTF

D gene: .
clone size: few
V gene: TRBV25-1
J gene: TRBJ1-2
CDR3 DNA: TGTGCCAGCAGCTCGACAGGCCGGGGGTTTGGCTACACCTTC
CDR3 protein: CASSSTGRGFGYTF

D gene: TRBD2
clone size: few
V gene: TRBV7-9
J gene: TRBJ2-1
CDR3 DNA: TGTGCCAGCAGCCCAGGGGCGGGGGGGCTCAATGAGCAGTTCTTC
CDR3 protein: CASSPGAGGLNEQFF

D gene: TRBD1
clone size: few
V gene: TRBV7-9
J gene: TRBJ1-1
CDR3 DNA: TGTGCCAGCAGCCCTTTTGGGACAGTAAACACTGAAGCTTTCTTT
CDR3 protein: CASSPFGTVNTEAFF

D gene: TRBD1
clone size: few
V gene: TRBV7-9
J gene: TRBJ2-5
CDR3 DNA: TGTGCCAGCAGCGGGACAGGCTTC
CDR3 protein: CASSGTGF